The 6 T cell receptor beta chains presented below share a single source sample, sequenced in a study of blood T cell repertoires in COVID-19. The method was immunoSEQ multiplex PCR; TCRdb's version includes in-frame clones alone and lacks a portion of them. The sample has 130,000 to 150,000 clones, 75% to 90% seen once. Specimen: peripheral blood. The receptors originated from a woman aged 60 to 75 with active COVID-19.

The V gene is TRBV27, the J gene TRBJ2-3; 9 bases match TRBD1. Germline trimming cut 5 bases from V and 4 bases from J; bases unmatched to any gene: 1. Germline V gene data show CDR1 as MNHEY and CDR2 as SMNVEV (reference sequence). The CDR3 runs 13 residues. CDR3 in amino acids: CASSGTGSDTQYF. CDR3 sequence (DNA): TGTGCCAGCAGTGGGACAGGGTCAGATACGCAGTATTTT.

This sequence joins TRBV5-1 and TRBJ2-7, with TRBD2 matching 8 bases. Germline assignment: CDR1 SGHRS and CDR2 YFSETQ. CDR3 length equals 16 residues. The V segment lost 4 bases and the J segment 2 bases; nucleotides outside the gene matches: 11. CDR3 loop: CASSVQDGRVPYEQYF. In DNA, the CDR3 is TGCGCCAGCAGCGTACAAGACGGGAGGGTCCCCTACGAGCAGTACTTC.

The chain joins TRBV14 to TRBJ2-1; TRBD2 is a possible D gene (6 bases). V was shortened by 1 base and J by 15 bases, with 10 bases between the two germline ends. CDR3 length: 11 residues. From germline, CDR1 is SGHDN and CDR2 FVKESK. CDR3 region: CASSQVGGTFF. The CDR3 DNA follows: TGTGCCAGCAGCCAAGTGGGAGGTACGTTCTTC.

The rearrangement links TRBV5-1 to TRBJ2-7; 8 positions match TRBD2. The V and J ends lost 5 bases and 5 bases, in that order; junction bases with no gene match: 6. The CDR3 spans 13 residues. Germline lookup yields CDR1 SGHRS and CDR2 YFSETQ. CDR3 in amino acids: CASRRLASDEQYF. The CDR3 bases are TGCGCCAGCAGACGACTAGCGTCCGACGAGCAGTACTTC.

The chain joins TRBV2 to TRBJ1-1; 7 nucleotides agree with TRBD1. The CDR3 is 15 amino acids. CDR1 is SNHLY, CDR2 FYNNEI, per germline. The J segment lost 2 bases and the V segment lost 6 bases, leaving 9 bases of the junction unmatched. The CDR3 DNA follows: TGTGCCAGCAGGGTTAGACAGGGAGTAAACACTGAAGCTTTCTTT. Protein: CASRVRQGVNTEAFF.

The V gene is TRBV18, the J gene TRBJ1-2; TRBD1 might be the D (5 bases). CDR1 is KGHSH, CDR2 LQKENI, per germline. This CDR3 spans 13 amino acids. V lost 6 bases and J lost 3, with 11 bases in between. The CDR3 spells CASSRESDYGYTF. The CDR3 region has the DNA TGTGCCAGCTCCAGGGAATCGGACTATGGCTACACCTTC. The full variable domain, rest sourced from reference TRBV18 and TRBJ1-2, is NAGVMQNPRHLVRRRGQEARLRCSPMKGHSHVYWYRQLPEEGLKFMVYLQKENIIDESGMPKERFSAEFPKEGPSILRIQQVVRGDSAAYFCASSRESDYGYTFGSGTRLTVV.